The subject of this entry is one T cell receptor (beta chain). The table came from immunoSEQ multiplex PCR; TCRdb's copy has only in-frame clones and leaves some out. The data show 33,000 or so clones, about 92% seen once. Germline V gene data show CDR1 as KGHSH and CDR2 as LQKENI. The CDR3 covers 14 residues. After removal of 4 bases from V and 2 bases from J, the junction contained 3 bases not matched to a gene. The sample belongs to a study of T cell changes during pregnancy in multiple sclerosis. The receptor comes from a female donor in good health, enrolled as a control in a pregnancy study. The chain links TRBV18 to TRBJ2-3, with 7 positions matching TRBD1. Sequences were derived from CD4+ T cells from peripheral blood mononuclear cells, sampled in the third trimester of pregnancy. Here the CDR3 reads CASSRTGLTDTQYF. The CDR3 DNA sequence: TGTGCCAGCTCACGGACAGGCCTCACAGATACGCAGTATTTT.